The sequence of this TCR beta chain was determined in a study of shared clonotypes between healthy human individuals. This CDR3 region has 16 residues. Trimming shortened V by 2 bases and J by 2 bases, and 13 bases separated the two germline ends. In germline, CDR1 is KGHSH, CDR2 LQKENI. The protocol was immunoSEQ multiplex PCR, while the TCRdb copy is restricted to in-frame clones and leaves out a portion. The table records about a million clones, roughly 80% of them present only once. The sample comprised memory CD4+ T cells sorted from blood. Subset defined: CD45RA-negative fraction. The V and J genes are TRBV18 and TRBJ1-3, with D possibly TRBD1 on 5 matching bases. The sequence was collected from a man between 18 and 35 years old in good health. Here the CDR3 reads CASSPGGTPTGNTIYF. The CDR3 nucleotides are TGTGCCAGCTCACCAGGTGGGACCCCAACTGGAAACACCATATATTTT.